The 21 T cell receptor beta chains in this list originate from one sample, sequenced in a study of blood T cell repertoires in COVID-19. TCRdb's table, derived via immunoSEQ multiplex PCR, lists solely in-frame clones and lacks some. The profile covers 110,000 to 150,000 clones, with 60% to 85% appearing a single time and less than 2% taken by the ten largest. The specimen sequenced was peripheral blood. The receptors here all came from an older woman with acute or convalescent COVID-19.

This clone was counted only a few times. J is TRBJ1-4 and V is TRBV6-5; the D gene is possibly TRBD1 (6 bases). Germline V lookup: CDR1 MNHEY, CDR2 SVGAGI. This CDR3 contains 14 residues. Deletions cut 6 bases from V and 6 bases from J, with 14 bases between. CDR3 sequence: CASRAGQMYEKLFF. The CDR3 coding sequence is TGTGCCAGCAGAGCTGGACAGATGTATGAAAAACTGTTTTTT.

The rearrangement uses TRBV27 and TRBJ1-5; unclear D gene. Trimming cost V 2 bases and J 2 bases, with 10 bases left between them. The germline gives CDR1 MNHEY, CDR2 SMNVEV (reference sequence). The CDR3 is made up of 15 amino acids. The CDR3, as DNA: TGTGCCAGCAGTTTAAGGAGGACTGGCAATCAGCCCCAGCATTTT. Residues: CASSLRRTGNQPQHF.

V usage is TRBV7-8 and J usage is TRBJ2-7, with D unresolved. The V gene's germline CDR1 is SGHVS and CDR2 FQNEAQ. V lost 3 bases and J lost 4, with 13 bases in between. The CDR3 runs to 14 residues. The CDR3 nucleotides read TGTGCCAGCAGCTTTTCTCCATCCAGTTACGAGCAGTACTTC. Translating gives CASSFSPSSYEQYF. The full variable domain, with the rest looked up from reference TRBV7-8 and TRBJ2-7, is GAGVSQSPRYKVAKRGQDVALRCDPISGHVSLFWYQQALGQGPEFLTYFQNEAQLDKSGLPSDRFFAERPEGSVSTLKIQRTQQEDSAVYLCASSFSPSSYEQYFGPGTRLTVT.

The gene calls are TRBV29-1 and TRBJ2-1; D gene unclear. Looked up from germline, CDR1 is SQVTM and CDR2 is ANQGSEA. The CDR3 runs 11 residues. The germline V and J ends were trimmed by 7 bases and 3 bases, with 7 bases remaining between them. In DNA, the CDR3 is TGCAGCGGAGAGAACTACAATGAGCAGTTCTTC. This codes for CSGENYNEQFF.

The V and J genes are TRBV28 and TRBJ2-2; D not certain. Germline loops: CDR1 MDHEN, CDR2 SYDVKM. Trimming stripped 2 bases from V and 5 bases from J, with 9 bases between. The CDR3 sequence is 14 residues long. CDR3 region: CASSLLAETGELFF. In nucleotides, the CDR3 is TGTGCCAGCAGTTTACTCGCCGAGACCGGGGAGCTGTTTTTT. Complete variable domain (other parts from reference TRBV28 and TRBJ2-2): DVKVTQSSRYLVKRTGEKVFLECVQDMDHENMFWYRQDPGLGLRLIYFSYDVKMKEKGDIPEGYSVSREKKERFSLILESASTNQTSMYLCASSLLAETGELFFGEGSRLTVL.

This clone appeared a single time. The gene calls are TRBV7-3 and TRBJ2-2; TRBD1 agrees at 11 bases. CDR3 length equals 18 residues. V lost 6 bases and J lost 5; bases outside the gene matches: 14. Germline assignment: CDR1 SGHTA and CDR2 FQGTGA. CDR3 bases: TGTGCCAGCAGTTATCACGCCACGGGACAGGGGGGAACCGGGGAGCTGTTTTTT. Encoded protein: CASSYHATGQGGTGELFF.

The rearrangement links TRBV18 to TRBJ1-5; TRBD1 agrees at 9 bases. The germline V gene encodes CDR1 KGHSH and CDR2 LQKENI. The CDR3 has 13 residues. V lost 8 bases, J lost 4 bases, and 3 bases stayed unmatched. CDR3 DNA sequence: TGTGCCAGCCGAGGACAGGGGAATCAGCCCCAGCATTTT. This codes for CASRGQGNQPQHF. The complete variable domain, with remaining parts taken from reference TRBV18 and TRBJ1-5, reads NAGVMQNPRHLVRRRGQEARLRCSPMKGHSHVYWYRQLPEEGLKFMVYLQKENIIDESGMPKERFSAEFPKEGPSILRIQQVVRGDSAAYFCASRGQGNQPQHFGDGTRLSIL.

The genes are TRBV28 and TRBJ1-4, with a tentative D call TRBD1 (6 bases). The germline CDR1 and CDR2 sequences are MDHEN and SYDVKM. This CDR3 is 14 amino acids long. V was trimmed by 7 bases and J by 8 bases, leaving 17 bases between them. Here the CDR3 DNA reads TGTGCCAGCATCCACACAGGGCCGGGGGAAAAACTGTTTTTT. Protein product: CASIHTGPGEKLFF.

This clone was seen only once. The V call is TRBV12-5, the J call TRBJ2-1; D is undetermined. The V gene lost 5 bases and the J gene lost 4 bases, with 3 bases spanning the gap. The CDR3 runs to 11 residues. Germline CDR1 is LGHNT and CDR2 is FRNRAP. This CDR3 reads CASGQYNEQFF. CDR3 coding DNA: TGTGCTAGTGGTCAGTACAATGAGCAGTTCTTC.

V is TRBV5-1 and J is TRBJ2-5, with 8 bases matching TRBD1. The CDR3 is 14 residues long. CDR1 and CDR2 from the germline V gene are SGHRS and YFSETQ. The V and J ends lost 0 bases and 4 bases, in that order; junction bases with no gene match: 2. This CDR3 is CASSLGQGLETQYF. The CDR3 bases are TGCGCCAGCAGCTTGGGACAGGGGTTAGAGACCCAGTACTTC.

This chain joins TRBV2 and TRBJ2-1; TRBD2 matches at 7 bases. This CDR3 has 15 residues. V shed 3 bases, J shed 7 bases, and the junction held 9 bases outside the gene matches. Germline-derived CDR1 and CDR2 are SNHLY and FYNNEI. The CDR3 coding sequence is TGTGCCAGCAGTGAGCTAGCGGTCCTAGGGAATGAGCAGTTCTTC. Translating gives CASSELAVLGNEQFF.

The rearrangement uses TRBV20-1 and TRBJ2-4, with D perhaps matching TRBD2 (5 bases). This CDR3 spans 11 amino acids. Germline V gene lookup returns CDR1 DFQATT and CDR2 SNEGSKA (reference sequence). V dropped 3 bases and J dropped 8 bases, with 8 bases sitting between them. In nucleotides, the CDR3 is TGCAGTGCTAGCCCTAGCCACATTCAGTACTTC. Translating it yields CSASPSHIQYF.

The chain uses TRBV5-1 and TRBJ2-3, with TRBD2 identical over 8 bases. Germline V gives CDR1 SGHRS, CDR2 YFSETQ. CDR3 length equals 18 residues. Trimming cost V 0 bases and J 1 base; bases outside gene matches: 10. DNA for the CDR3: TGCGCCAGCAGCTTGGCAGGGGTACCGGGACTAGGCACAGATACGCAGTATTTT. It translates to CASSLAGVPGLGTDTQYF.

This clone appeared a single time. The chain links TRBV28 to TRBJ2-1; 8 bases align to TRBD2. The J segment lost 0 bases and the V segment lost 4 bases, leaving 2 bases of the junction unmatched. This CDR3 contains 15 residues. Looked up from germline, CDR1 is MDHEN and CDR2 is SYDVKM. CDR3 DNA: TGTGCCAGCAGTTCAACTAGCGGCTCCTACAATGAGCAGTTCTTC. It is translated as CASSSTSGSYNEQFF.

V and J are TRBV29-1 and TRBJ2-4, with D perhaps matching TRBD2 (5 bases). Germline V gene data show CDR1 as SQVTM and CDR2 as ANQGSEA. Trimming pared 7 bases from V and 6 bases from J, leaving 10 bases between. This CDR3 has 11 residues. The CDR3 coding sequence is TGCAGCGCCCTGAGCGGAAACATTCAGTACTTC. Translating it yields CSALSGNIQYF.

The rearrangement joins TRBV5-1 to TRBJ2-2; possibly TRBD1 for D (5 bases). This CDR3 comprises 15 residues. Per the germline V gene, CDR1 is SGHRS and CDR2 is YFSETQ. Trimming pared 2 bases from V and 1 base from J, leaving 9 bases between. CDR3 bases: TGCGCCAGCAGCTTAGGCAGGGTGAACACCGGGGAGCTGTTTTTT. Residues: CASSLGRVNTGELFF.

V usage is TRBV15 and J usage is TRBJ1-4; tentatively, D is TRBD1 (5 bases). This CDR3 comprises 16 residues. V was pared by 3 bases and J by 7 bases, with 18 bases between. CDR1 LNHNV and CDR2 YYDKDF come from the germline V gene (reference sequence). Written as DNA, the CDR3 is TGTGCCACCAGCAGGTCCCGGGACGGGAGAAGTGAAAAACTGTTTTTT. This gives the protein CATSRSRDGRSEKLFF.

The CDR3 here is CASNKVNFRSEQYF. CDR3 bases: TGCGCCAGCAATAAAGTGAACTTCCGTAGCGAGCAGTACTTC. This chain uses TRBV10-2 with TRBJ2-7; D not certain. V dropped 7 bases and J dropped 6 bases, with 19 bases sitting between them. Germline V gene data show CDR1 as WSHSY and CDR2 as SAAADI. The CDR3 consists of 14 residues.

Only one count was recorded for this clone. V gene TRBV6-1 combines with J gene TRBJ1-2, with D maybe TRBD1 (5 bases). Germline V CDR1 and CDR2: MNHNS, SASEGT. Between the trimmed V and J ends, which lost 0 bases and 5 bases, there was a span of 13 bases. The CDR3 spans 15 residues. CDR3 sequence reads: CASSEAVRTIYGYTF. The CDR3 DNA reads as TGTGCCAGCAGTGAAGCAGTTAGGACAATTTATGGCTACACCTTC.

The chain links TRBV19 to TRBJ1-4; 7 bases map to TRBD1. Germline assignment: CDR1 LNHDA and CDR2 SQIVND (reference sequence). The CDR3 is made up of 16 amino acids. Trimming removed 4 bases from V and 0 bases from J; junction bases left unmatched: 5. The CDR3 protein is CASSTDRVSTNEKLFF. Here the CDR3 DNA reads TGTGCCAGTAGTACCGACAGGGTCTCAACTAATGAAAAACTGTTTTTT.

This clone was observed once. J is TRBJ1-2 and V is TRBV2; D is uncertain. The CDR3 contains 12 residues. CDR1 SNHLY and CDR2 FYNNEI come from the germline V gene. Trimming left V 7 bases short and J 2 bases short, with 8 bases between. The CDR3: CASTLENYGYTF. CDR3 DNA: TGTGCCAGCACTCTGGAGAACTATGGCTACACCTTC.